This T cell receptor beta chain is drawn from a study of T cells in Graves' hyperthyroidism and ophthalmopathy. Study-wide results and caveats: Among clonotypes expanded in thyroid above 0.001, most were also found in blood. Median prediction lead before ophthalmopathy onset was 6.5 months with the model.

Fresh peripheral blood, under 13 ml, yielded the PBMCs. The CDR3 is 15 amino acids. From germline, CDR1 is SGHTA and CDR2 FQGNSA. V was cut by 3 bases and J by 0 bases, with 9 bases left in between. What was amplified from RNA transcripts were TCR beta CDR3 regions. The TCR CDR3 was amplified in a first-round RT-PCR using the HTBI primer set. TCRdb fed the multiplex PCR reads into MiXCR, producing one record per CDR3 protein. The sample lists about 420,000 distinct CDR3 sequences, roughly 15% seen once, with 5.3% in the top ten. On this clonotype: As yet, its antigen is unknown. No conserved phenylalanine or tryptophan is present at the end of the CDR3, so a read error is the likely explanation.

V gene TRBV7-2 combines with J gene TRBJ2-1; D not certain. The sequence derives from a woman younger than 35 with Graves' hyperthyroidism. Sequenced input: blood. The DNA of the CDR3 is TGTGCCAGCAGCTTTGGCGGAAGCTCCTACAATGAGCAGTTCCTC. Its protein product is CASSFGGSSYNEQFL.